This T cell receptor (beta chain) came from a study of beta chain features in type 1 diabetes. The germline V gene encodes CDR1 LGHNA and CDR2 YSLEER. Trimming shortened V by 0 bases and J by 0 bases, and 14 bases separated the two germline ends. The CDR3 contains 18 residues. This clone was seen only a few times. Sequenced material consisted of expressed TCRB transcripts (all of the isolated RNA was reverse transcribed). Produced via immunoSEQ multiplex PCR; TCRdb's table is partial and in-frame only. The repertoire holds around 330,000 clones, approximately 11% seen once, with over 0.015% in the top ten.

This clonotype was sampled from a woman aged 30 to 39 in good health. The specimen was naive CD4+ T cells from blood. V is TRBV4-3 and J is TRBJ2-2; D is perhaps TRBD2 (5 bases). The DNA of the CDR3 is TGCGCCAGCAGCCAAGATGTATGGCAGACTACGAACACCGGGGAGCTGTTTTTT. Protein product: CASSQDVWQTTNTGELFF.